This T cell receptor beta chain originates from a study of CD8+ T cells in alopecia areata listed by TCRdb under 2018. Study-level background: Skin from C3H/HeJ donors aged about 6-12 months with spontaneous alopecia was grafted onto female C3H/HeJ recipients aged roughly 6-11 weeks. High-throughput TCRbeta sequencing was used to examine T cell clonal expansion in alopecia areata in both the C3H/HeJ mouse model and human patients. In humans, TCRbeta sequencing was performed on scalp tissue and on sorted CD4+ and CD8+ peripheral blood T cells from healthy controls and from patients with patchy or totalis/universalis alopecia areata. Clonality in the scalp was compared among normal scalp (n=4), patchy alopecia areata scalp (n=8), and alopecia totalis/universalis scalp (n=8). RNA was obtained with the PAXgene miRNA kit for fixed scalp, the miRNeasy kit for PBMCs, and the RNeasy kit for mouse skin. immunoSEQ multiplex PCR using 35 Vbeta forward primers and 13 Jbeta reverse primers was used to amplify TCRbeta CDR3 regions.

Paper-wide results and their limitations: Lesional scalp, especially in alopecia totalis/universalis, showed higher clonality and more expanded CD8+ clones than normal scalp, suggesting antigenic drive. TCR sequences shared between patients were less clear than in mice, possibly partly because of HLA diversity in the patient population. Unlike mouse skin, where gammadelta T cells dominate, normal human skin contains resident alphabeta T cells that get sequenced too, which complicates analysis of the scalp TCR repertoire.

The library was made by the immunoSEQ multiplex PCR assay. For TCR sequencing, RNA was extracted from every sample and reverse transcribed into cDNA to serve as template. SuperScript III was used to make first-strand cDNA, primed with a 2:1 mix of oligo-dT and random hexamers. A synthetic immune receptor repertoire was used to gauge amplification bias, and whatever bias remained was removed computationally. Libraries were sequenced on Illumina HiSeq with 60 bp reads covering the CDR3, read from J toward V. In the authors' own workflow: After raw reads were preprocessed to remove errors, the CDR3 was defined following IMGT conventions as running from the conserved cysteine to phenylalanine. To get clonality, Shannon entropy was normalized by log2 of the number of productive unique TCRs and the result was subtracted from 1. Whether scalp clones were CD4 or CD8 was inferred by matching scalp TCRbeta sequences against CD4 and CD8 repertoires sorted from blood. In its TCRdb copy, this immuneACCESS table keeps in-frame sequences only and misses some clones. Where compared with another copy, unresolved V genes explain less than half of these, and the others have no known cause. The V and J calls and clone size are taken from that table; D and trimming were inferred from the DNA. Across this sample, around 290,000 clones were tabulated and none appeared just once. 1.2% of the sample is taken by the ten largest.

This clone appeared a few times. What antigen it recognizes has not been identified. As a mouse receptor, it takes its gene names and germline sequences from the mouse. The read stops 4 residues short of the end of the CDR3; the missing end is completed from the germline J gene. Pooled mouse cutaneous lymph node cells were stained for CD4, CD8alpha, NKG2D, NKG2ACE and other markers, then sorted on a BD Influx. Including cysteine and phenylalanine, the CDR3 has 15 amino acids. The CDR3 was read in part: 33 bases, with the frame set at base 1. The germline V gene encodes CDR1 NSHNY and CDR2 SYGAGN. Material for sequencing was CD4+ T cells sorted from a lymph node. The source is a C3H/HeJ mouse with alopecia areata. This strain is characterized by the MHC haplotype H2-k. The receptor chain draws on TRBV13-1 and TRBJ2-1, and 9 bases in between align with TRBD2. CDR3 DNA, as far as it was read: TGTGCCAGCAGTGTGGGTGGGGGGGCGAAGGCT. The resulting protein is CASSVGGGAKA. The entire CDR3 sequence reads CASSVGGGAKAEQFF.